A single sample is the source of the 19 T cell receptor beta chains below, sequenced in a study of T and B cells in COVID-19 patients. TRB was amplified from approximately 250-500 ng of blood genomic DNA. BIOMED2 TRB-A/B primer pools were used in multiplex TRB PCR. Using its own MiXCR run on the multiplex PCR reads, TCRdb lists one record per CDR3 protein. The table shows about 3,000 distinct CDR3 sequences, with about 28% occurring only once. Material: blood. All receptors derive from a human donor with active COVID-19. The donor label of this sample is uncertain.

The V call is TRBV5-6, the J call TRBJ1-1; possibly TRBD1 for D (6 bases). Germline V lookup: CDR1 SGHDT, CDR2 YYEEEE. This CDR3 contains 22 residues. The V and J ends lost 6 bases and 10 bases respectively, with 46 bases between them. CDR3 in amino acids: CASTPGQVFYEHWMVGMEIAFF. The CDR3 nucleotides read TGTGCCAGCACCCCGGGACAAGTCTTTTATGAACACTGGATGGTTGGAATGGAAATAGCTTTCTTT.

The chain employs TRBV12-3 or TRBV12-4 and TRBJ1-1; D may be TRBD1 (5 bases). There are 14 residues in the CDR3. With 4 bases removed from V and 1 base from J, the gap between germline ends came to 10 bases. This chain's CDR3 is CASSWGEGNTEAFF. CDR3 DNA sequence: TGTGCCAGCAGTTGGGGGGAGGGGAACACTGAAGCTTTCTTT.

This clonotype is medium-sized within its sample. This chain connects TRBV5-4 to TRBJ2-7; tentative D call: TRBD2 (6 bases). Per the germline V gene, CDR1 is SGHNT and CDR2 is YYREEE (reference sequence). This CDR3 comprises 14 residues. V gave up 4 bases and J gave up 2 bases, with 13 bases separating them. Here the CDR3 DNA reads TGTGCCAGCAGCGAGGACCCGGGGGCCTACGAGCAGTACTTC. Its translation: CASSEDPGAYEQYF.

The chain links TRBV7-6 to TRBJ1-4, with D possibly matching TRBD1 (6 bases). Germline V CDR1 and CDR2: SGHVS, FNYEAQ. The CDR3 sequence is 15 residues long. Trimming took 2 bases from V and 8 from J, leaving 15 bases between them. CDR3 DNA: TGTGCCAGCAGCTTAATTACAGGGAGGGAGGAAAAACTGTTTTTT. Translated: CASSLITGREEKLFF. Full variable domain (outside the CDR3, taken from reference TRBV7-6 and TRBJ1-4): GAGVSQSPRYKVTKRGQDVALRCDPISGHVSLYWYRQALGQGPEFLTYFNYEAQQDKSGLPNDRFSAERPEGSISTLTIQRTEQRDSAMYRCASSLITGREEKLFFGSGTQLSVL.

This chain joins TRBV6-2 or TRBV6-3 and TRBJ2-7, with D possibly TRBD1 on 5 matching bases. The V end lost 7 bases, the J end lost 5 bases, and 15 bases lay between the germline ends. The germline V gene encodes CDR1 MNHEY and CDR2 SVGEGT. The CDR3 is 13 amino acids. The CDR3 here is CASKSQGTHEQYF. CDR3 coding DNA: TGTGCCAGCAAATCGCAGGGTACCCACGAGCAGTACTTC.

This clonotype showed up just a few times. V is TRBV5-4 and J is TRBJ2-1; the match to TRBD1 covers 7 bases. V trimming: 4 bases; J trimming: 7 bases; junction bases outside the gene matches: 14. The CDR3 has 16 amino acids. Per germline, CDR1 SGHNT and CDR2 YYREEE (reference sequence). In DNA form, the CDR3 reads TGTGCCAGCAGCGCCGGGACAGCGATATTAGGAAATGAGCAGTTCTTC. This sequence encodes CASSAGTAILGNEQFF.

This clonotype is medium-sized. The chain is built from TRBV6-1 and TRBJ2-6, with 9 bases identical to TRBD1. Trimming at V came to 7 bases and at J to 0 bases, leaving 1 base not matched to a gene. CDR1 MNHNS and CDR2 SASEGT come from the germline V gene. The length of the CDR3 is 15 residues. The CDR3 is CASMTGGSGANVLTF. The CDR3 DNA reads TGTGCCAGCATGACAGGGGGCTCTGGGGCCAACGTCCTGACTTTC.

The chain is built from TRBV20-1 and TRBJ2-1; unclear D gene. V was cut by 4 bases and J by 9 bases, with 7 bases left in between. This CDR3 is 10 amino acids long. CDR1 is DFQATT and CDR2 is SNEGSKA in the germline V gene (reference sequence). In DNA form, the CDR3 reads TGCAGTGCTAAAGGAAGTGAGCAGTTCTTC. Its protein product is CSAKGSEQFF.

Comments on this clonotype: A junction end diverges from the germline sequence, so it may reflect a read error. The rearrangement uses TRBV5-1 and TRBJ1-2; 7 bases map to TRBD1. The CDR3 has 14 amino acids. CDR1 SGHRS and CDR2 YFSETQ come from the germline V gene. Written as DNA, the CDR3 is TGTGCCAGCAGCCCGCCCCCAGGGGGTATAGGCTACACCTTC. As protein: CASSPPPGGIGYTF.

Worth noting for this clonotype: Its ends do not fully match the called genes, so a read error is possible. The gene calls are TRBV6-5 and TRBJ1-6; weak D call: TRBD1 (6 bases). This CDR3 is 13 amino acids long. Germline assignment: CDR1 MNHEY and CDR2 SVGAGI. For the CDR3, the DNA is TGTGCCAGCAGTCGACAGGTAGATTCACCCATCCACTTT. Translated: CASSRQVDSPIHF.

V usage is TRBV27 and J usage is TRBJ2-7, with D perhaps TRBD1 (6 bases). This CDR3 has 13 residues. CDR1 is MNHEY and CDR2 is SMNVEV in the germline V gene (reference sequence). The V gene lost 6 bases and the J gene lost 0 bases, with 9 bases spanning the gap. The CDR3 DNA is TGTGCCAGCAGCCCGACAGGCTCCTACGAGCAGTACTTC. Translated: CASSPTGSYEQYF.

The CDR3 nucleotides read TGTGCCAGCAGCTTGGGCGGGGGCGCGGATACGCAGTATTTT. Its translation is CASSLGGGADTQYF. V and J are TRBV7-6 and TRBJ2-3; D is perhaps TRBD2 (7 bases). The CDR3 runs to 14 residues. V was shortened by 3 bases and J by 6 bases, with 13 bases between the two germline ends. The germline CDR1 and CDR2 sequences are SGHVS and FNYEAQ.

This clonotype occurred once. A much bigger clone sits one base away, suggesting this may be a read error. This chain links TRBV6-5 with TRBJ2-7, with TRBD1 as a possible D gene (5 bases). Germline lookup yields CDR1 MNHEY and CDR2 SVGAGI. The V and J ends lost 6 bases and 3 bases respectively, with 9 bases between them. This CDR3 has 12 amino acids. CDR3 sequence (DNA): TGTGCCAGCAGCGAAGGACACTACGAGCAGTACTTC. Translating it yields CASSEGHYEQYF.

This sequence joins TRBV18 and TRBJ2-2; unclear D gene. The V and J ends lost 1 base and 0 bases respectively, with 6 bases between them. The CDR3 contains 15 residues. Germline V gives CDR1 KGHSH, CDR2 LQKENI. The CDR3 DNA sequence: TGTGCCAGCTCACCACAGACACCGAACACCGGGGAGCTGTTTTTT. Protein product: CASSPQTPNTGELFF.

This clonotype appeared a few times. This chain connects TRBV5-4 to TRBJ2-7; 9 bases are shared with TRBD2. The V and J ends lost 0 bases and 2 bases, in that order; junction bases with no gene match: 3. This CDR3 spans 15 amino acids. In germline, CDR1 is SGHNT, CDR2 YYREEE (reference sequence). CDR3 in amino acids: CASSLERGVTYEQYF. In nucleotides, the CDR3 is TGTGCCAGCAGCTTGGAGCGGGGGGTGACCTACGAGCAGTACTTC.

V gene TRBV27 combines with J gene TRBJ1-6; D is unresolved. CDR1 is MNHEY and CDR2 is SMNVEV in the germline V gene (reference sequence). The CDR3 runs to 14 residues. Trimming shortened V by 7 bases and J by 0 bases, and 7 bases separated the two germline ends. CDR3 residues: CASKVFSYNSPLHF. The CDR3 DNA reads TGTGCCAGCAAAGTCTTCTCCTATAATTCACCCCTCCACTTT.

The gene calls are TRBV2 and TRBJ2-5, with D perhaps matching TRBD2 (5 bases). The V and J ends lost 6 bases and 9 bases respectively, with 17 bases between them. The CDR3 extends over 13 amino acids. Germline CDR1 SNHLY, CDR2 FYNNEI. CDR3 bases: TGTGCCAGCAGCGGACTCCTCTCCGGTGCCCAGTACTTC. This encodes CASSGLLSGAQYF.

This clonotype has just a few counts. The chain uses TRBV5-6 and TRBJ1-2; weak D call: TRBD1 (6 bases). CDR1 and CDR2 from the germline V gene are SGHDT and YYEEEE. The CDR3 is made up of 12 amino acids. V dropped 3 bases and J dropped 6 bases, with 9 bases sitting between them. The CDR3 region has the DNA TGTGCCAGCAGCTATGGACAGAATGGCTACACCTTC. This codes for CASSYGQNGYTF.

Only a few counts were recorded for this clonotype. The chain carries TRBV6-5 and TRBJ1-1; TRBD1 might be the D (6 bases). Germline values: CDR1 MNHEY, CDR2 SVGAGI. The CDR3 totals 18 residues. Trimming removed 6 bases at V and 0 bases at J, with 23 bases between. CDR3 in DNA: TGTGCCAGCAGACCCAGGGCAGGACAGATTTTTATGAACACTGAAGCTTTCTTT. It specifies CASRPRAGQIFMNTEAFF.